These 28 T cell receptor beta chains came from one sample sequenced in a study of blood T cell repertoires in COVID-19 (TCRdb year 2020). Library generation was performed with the immunoSEQ multiplex PCR assay. The table was pulled from immuneACCESS by TCRdb, which kept in-frame rearrangements only. Such tables lose some clones; where checked, under half of the loss comes from unresolved V genes, and the rest has no known cause. The table for this sample lists about 42,000 clones; roughly 92% of them were counted only once. The ten top clones hold approximately 8.3% of the sample. The sample consisted of peripheral blood. Every receptor here comes from a man between 45 and 60 years old with active COVID-19.

This chain uses TRBV5-1 with TRBJ2-7, with D perhaps matching TRBD2 (6 bases). Germline V gene sequence: CDR1 SGHRS, CDR2 YFSETQ. The CDR3 length is 14 residues. The V and J ends lost 4 bases and 4 bases respectively, with 15 bases between them. The CDR3 here is CASSLGTPRYEQYF. DNA for the CDR3: TGCGCCAGCAGCCTCGGGACTCCTCGTTACGAGCAGTACTTC.

The V and J genes are TRBV10-3 and TRBJ1-6, with D perhaps TRBD1 (6 bases). The CDR3 length is 14 residues. Germline assignment: CDR1 ENHRY and CDR2 SYGVKD. V was trimmed by 5 bases and J by 5 bases, leaving 10 bases between them. CDR3: CAISQGQNNSPLHF. For the CDR3, the DNA is TGTGCCATCAGTCAAGGACAGAATAATTCACCCCTCCACTTT.

This clone was counted once. The rearrangement uses TRBV27 and TRBJ2-1, with 14 bases fitting TRBD2. The CDR3 has 14 residues. Trimming at V came to 6 bases and at J to 9 bases, leaving 4 bases not matched to a gene. CDR1 is MNHEY, CDR2 SMNVEV, per germline (reference sequence). In nucleotides, the CDR3 is TGTGCCAGCAGGACTAGCGGGAGGGCCGGTGAGCAGTTCTTC. As protein: CASRTSGRAGEQFF.

The CDR3 nucleotides are TGTGCCAGCAGTGAAGTGAGGGGAAACACCATATATTTT. This codes for CASSEVRGNTIYF. This chain links TRBV6-1 with TRBJ1-3; D not resolved. This CDR3 contains 13 residues. Per germline, CDR1 MNHNS and CDR2 SASEGT. V lost 1 base to trimming and J lost 4 bases, with 5 bases between them.

The rearrangement links TRBV5-1 to TRBJ1-3; D may be TRBD1 (5 bases). Germline CDR1 and CDR2: SGHRS and YFSETQ. The V end was cut by 4 bases, the J end by 0 bases, with 14 bases between. The CDR3 covers 16 residues. The DNA for the CDR3 is TGCGCCAGCAGCGTGGGACGGGAGATCTCTGGAAACACCATATATTTT. This codes for CASSVGREISGNTIYF.

The chain is built from TRBV25-1 and TRBJ2-1; tentative D call: TRBD1 (6 bases). Germline CDR1 reads MGHDK; CDR2 reads SYGVNS. The V end lost 2 bases, the J end lost 0 bases, and 11 bases lay between the germline ends. CDR3 length: 16 amino acids. The CDR3 sequence is CASSEGGRGSYNEQFF. The CDR3 nucleotides are TGTGCCAGCAGTGAAGGCGGCAGGGGCTCCTACAATGAGCAGTTCTTC.

The chain couples TRBV5-1 to TRBJ1-1, with 9 positions matching TRBD1. The germline gives CDR1 SGHRS, CDR2 YFSETQ. This CDR3 is built from 15 residues. V dropped 6 bases and J dropped 1; count of bases not matched to a gene: 7. The DNA of the CDR3 is TGCGCCAGCACCGTACAGGGGGCAGGGAACACTGAAGCTTTCTTT. This gives the protein CASTVQGAGNTEAFF.

This sequence joins TRBV2 and TRBJ2-7; the match to TRBD1 covers 9 bases. CDR1 and CDR2 (germline): SNHLY, FYNNEI. V was pared by 6 bases and J by 2 bases, with 5 bases of the junction left unmatched. The CDR3 has 14 amino acids. CDR3: CASSQTGGPYEQYF. The CDR3 DNA reads as TGTGCCAGCAGCCAGACAGGGGGTCCCTACGAGCAGTACTTC.

This chain links TRBV11-2 with TRBJ1-1; 11 bases are shared with TRBD1. This CDR3 is 17 amino acids long. Germline V gene data show CDR1 as SGHAT and CDR2 as FQNNGV. Trimming removed 6 bases from V and 5 bases from J; junction bases left unmatched: 14. The chain's CDR3 is CASRFGQGAALVTEAFF. DNA for the CDR3: TGTGCCAGCAGATTCGGACAGGGGGCGGCTTTAGTTACTGAAGCTTTCTTT.

This clone has more than one count but fewer than ten. The V gene is TRBV7-9, the J gene TRBJ1-3; 8 bases fit TRBD1. Looked up from germline, CDR1 is SEHNR and CDR2 is FQNEAQ (reference sequence). V trimming: 4 bases; J trimming: 3 bases; junction bases outside the gene matches: 8. The CDR3 totals 16 residues. CDR3 region: CASSSRQGTGGNTIYF. The CDR3, as DNA: TGTGCCAGCAGCTCCCGACAGGGGACAGGTGGAAACACCATATATTTT.

The chain has TRBV6-1 and TRBJ1-5; D might be TRBD1 (5 bases). CDR3 size: 16 residues. Germline loops: CDR1 MNHNS, CDR2 SASEGT. V gave up 2 bases and J gave up 3 bases, with 14 bases separating them. This CDR3 is CASSEQGGWNNQPQHF. CDR3 DNA: TGTGCCAGCAGTGAACAGGGTGGGTGGAACAATCAGCCCCAGCATTTT.

The V call is TRBV2, the J call TRBJ2-1, with TRBD2 matching 13 bases. Germline CDR1 reads SNHLY; CDR2 reads FYNNEI. J was trimmed by 10 bases and V by 9 bases; bases with no gene match: 9. The length of the CDR3 is 14 residues. The CDR3 reads CARARTSGRQEQFF. The CDR3 DNA reads as TGTGCCAGAGCCCGGACTAGCGGGAGACAGGAGCAGTTCTTC.

The genes are TRBV7-8 and TRBJ1-5, with D uncertain. This CDR3 contains 16 residues. Trimming took off 4 bases at V and 0 bases at J, with 13 bases between the two ends. The germline gives CDR1 SGHVS, CDR2 FQNEAQ. The CDR3 coding sequence is TGTGCCAGCAGCTCTAACAGCCCATATAGCAATCAGCCCCAGCATTTT. This translates into CASSSNSPYSNQPQHF.

The chain combines TRBV5-6 with TRBJ2-3; weak D call: TRBD2 (5 bases). V lost 0 bases, J lost 1 base, and 12 bases lay in between. This CDR3 is 16 amino acids long. CDR1 and CDR2 (germline): SGHDT, YYEEEE. The CDR3 loop reads CASSLGLVEGTDTQYF. CDR3 in DNA: TGTGCCAGCAGCTTGGGGTTGGTGGAGGGCACAGATACGCAGTATTTT.

The V and J genes are TRBV19 and TRBJ1-2; a weak D match, TRBD1 (5 bases). V was cut by 10 bases and J by 7 bases, with 19 bases left in between. The CDR3 loop spans 13 amino acids. Germline-derived CDR1 and CDR2 are LNHDA and SQIVND (reference sequence). The CDR3 protein is CATLTARTGGYTF. DNA for the CDR3: TGTGCCACCCTGACAGCCCGAACCGGTGGCTACACCTTC.

This clone was detected once. This chain uses TRBV29-1 with TRBJ2-1; 8 bases are shared with TRBD1. The V gene's germline CDR1 is SQVTM and CDR2 ANQGSEA. CDR3 length: 13 residues. J lost 2 bases, V lost 5 bases, and 2 bases had no gene match. CDR3 sequence (DNA): TGCAGCGTTTTACAGGGGGCCTACAATGAGCAGTTCTTC. Translated: CSVLQGAYNEQFF.

The rearrangement joins TRBV2 to TRBJ2-7; D call uncertain. V was trimmed by 5 bases and J by 2 bases, leaving 4 bases between them. CDR3 length: 11 residues. Germline V lookup: CDR1 SNHLY, CDR2 FYNNEI. CDR3 sequence: CASSLPYEQYF. The CDR3 DNA reads TGTGCCAGCAGTCTACCCTACGAGCAGTACTTC.

The genes are TRBV6-6 and TRBJ2-7, with 14 nucleotides matching TRBD2. With V trimmed by 8 bases and J by 4 bases, 1 base remained unmatched. The CDR3 is 13 residues long. Germline V gene data show CDR1 as MNHNY and CDR2 as SVGAGI (reference sequence). CDR3 in amino acids: CASGLAGGYEQYF. The CDR3 nucleotides are TGTGCCAGCGGACTAGCGGGAGGATACGAGCAGTACTTC.

The genes are TRBV19 and TRBJ2-7; tentative D call: TRBD1 (6 bases). The CDR3 runs to 15 residues. Per the germline V gene, CDR1 is LNHDA and CDR2 is SQIVND (reference sequence). Deletions cut 4 bases from V and 2 bases from J, with 15 bases between. CDR3 amino acids: CASSTARDTTYEQYF. CDR3 coding DNA: TGTGCCAGTAGTACGGCCCGGGACACCACCTACGAGCAGTACTTC.

The J gene is TRBJ2-1, the V gene TRBV7-3; TRBD2 matches 9 bases. Trimming removed 5 bases from V and 3 bases from J; junction bases left unmatched: 8. Germline CDR1 reads SGHTA; CDR2 reads FQGTGA. CDR3 length equals 16 residues. CDR3 protein: CASSPLPSGVYNEQFF. CDR3 bases: TGTGCCAGCAGCCCGTTACCTAGCGGGGTCTACAATGAGCAGTTCTTC. Combining the CDR3 with reference TRBV7-3 and TRBJ2-1 gives the whole variable domain GAGVSQTPSNKVTEKGKYVELRCDPISGHTALYWYRQSLGQGPEFLIYFQGTGAADDSGLPNDRFFAVRPEGSVSTLKIQRTERGDSAVYLCASSPLPSGVYNEQFFGPGTRLTVL.

This chain joins TRBV11-2 and TRBJ1-2; weak D call: TRBD1 (5 bases). CDR3 length equals 16 residues. V lost 5 bases and J 7 bases, leaving 23 bases between the germline ends. Germline V gene sequence: CDR1 SGHAT, CDR2 FQNNGV. The CDR3 nucleotides read TGTGCCAGCAGCGACTCGGACACCCTAGTAAGGGGTGGCTACACCTTC. Its translation: CASSDSDTLVRGGYTF.

The V and J genes are TRBV19 and TRBJ2-1; D might be TRBD1 (6 bases). V lost 0 bases and J 0 bases, leaving 12 bases between the germline ends. CDR3 length equals 17 residues. Germline V CDR1 and CDR2: LNHDA, SQIVND (reference sequence). The CDR3 loop reads CASSIEDSLSSYNEQFF. The CDR3, as DNA: TGTGCCAGTAGTATAGAGGACAGTTTAAGCTCCTACAATGAGCAGTTCTTC. Complete variable domain (other parts from reference TRBV19 and TRBJ2-1): DGGITQSPKYLFRKEGQNVTLSCEQNLNHDAMYWYRQDPGQGLRLIYYSQIVNDFQKGDIAEGYSVSREKKESFPLTVTSAQKNPTAFYLCASSIEDSLSSYNEQFFGPGTRLTVL.

This clone appeared once. The rearrangement joins TRBV2 to TRBJ2-7; D is possibly TRBD1 (5 bases). CDR3 length: 13 amino acids. Germline values: CDR1 SNHLY, CDR2 FYNNEI. V was trimmed by 4 bases and J by 5 bases, leaving 12 bases between them. CDR3 DNA sequence: TGTGCCAGCAGTGGGGGCTCGATTGACGAGCAGTACTTC. Encoded protein: CASSGGSIDEQYF.

The genes are TRBV5-4 and TRBJ2-1, with 9 nucleotides matching TRBD2. The V segment lost 0 bases and the J segment 5 bases; nucleotides outside the gene matches: 3. Germline CDR1 SGHNT, CDR2 YYREEE (reference sequence). The CDR3 contains 15 residues. CDR3 nucleotide sequence: TGTGCCAGCAGCTTGGGACTAGCGGAAAACAATGAGCAGTTCTTC. Its translation is CASSLGLAENNEQFF.

The chain carries TRBV7-8 and TRBJ2-1; 11 bases line up with TRBD2. Per the germline V gene, CDR1 is SGHVS and CDR2 is FQNEAQ. Germline trimming cut 3 bases from V and 9 bases from J; bases unmatched to any gene: 16. The CDR3 has 18 amino acids. CDR3 nucleotides: TGTGCCAGCAGCTTCCGGACTAGCGGGTTAAGGGGAAACACTGAGCAGTTCTTC. Its translation: CASSFRTSGLRGNTEQFF.

The chain recombines TRBV11-1 with TRBJ2-1, with D tentatively TRBD1 (5 bases). CDR3 size: 15 residues. Germline V CDR1 and CDR2: SGHAT, FQDESV (reference sequence). Trimming cost V 5 bases and J 4 bases, with 15 bases left between them. The CDR3 nucleotides are TGTGCCAGCAGCATAGGGCAGGGCCCGTACAATGAGCAGTTCTTC. This gives the protein CASSIGQGPYNEQFF.

The chain employs TRBV24-1 and TRBJ2-6, with 9 bases identical to TRBD1. This CDR3 spans 15 amino acids. V was pared by 10 bases and J by 2 bases, with 5 bases of the junction left unmatched. CDR1 is KGHDR, CDR2 SFDVKD, per germline. The CDR3 region is CATGQGTPGANVLTF. CDR3 nucleotide sequence: TGTGCCACTGGACAGGGGACCCCTGGGGCCAACGTCCTGACTTTC.

This clone was picked up one time. This chain connects TRBV5-6 to TRBJ1-4; tentatively, D is TRBD1 (5 bases). The V end was cut by 6 bases, the J end by 7 bases, with 19 bases between. The V gene's germline CDR1 is SGHDT and CDR2 YYEEEE. This CDR3 is 15 amino acids long. The CDR3 sequence: CASTVRGQGSEKLFF. CDR3 bases: TGTGCCAGCACCGTAAGGGGTCAGGGATCTGAAAAACTGTTTTTT.